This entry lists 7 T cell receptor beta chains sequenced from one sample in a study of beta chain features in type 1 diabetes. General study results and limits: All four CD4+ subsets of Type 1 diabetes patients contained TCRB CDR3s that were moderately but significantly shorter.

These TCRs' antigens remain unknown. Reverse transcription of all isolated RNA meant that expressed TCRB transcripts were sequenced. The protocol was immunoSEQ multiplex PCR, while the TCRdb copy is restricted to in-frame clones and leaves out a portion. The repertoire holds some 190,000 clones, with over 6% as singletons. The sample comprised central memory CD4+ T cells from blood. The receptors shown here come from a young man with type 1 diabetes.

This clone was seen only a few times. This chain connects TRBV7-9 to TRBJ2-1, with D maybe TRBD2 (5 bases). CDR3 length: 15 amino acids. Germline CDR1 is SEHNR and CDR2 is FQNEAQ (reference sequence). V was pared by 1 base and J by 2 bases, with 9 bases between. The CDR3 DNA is TGTGCCAGCAGCTTAGGAGCGCGGGCCTACAATGAGCAGTTCTTC. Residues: CASSLGARAYNEQFF.

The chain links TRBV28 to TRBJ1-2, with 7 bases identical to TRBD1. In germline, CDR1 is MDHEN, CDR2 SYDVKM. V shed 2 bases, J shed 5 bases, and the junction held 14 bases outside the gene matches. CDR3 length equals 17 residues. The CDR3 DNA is TGTGCCAGCAGTTTACACGGGAGGGGGCAGGGCTTATATGGCTACACCTTC. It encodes CASSLHGRGQGLYGYTF.

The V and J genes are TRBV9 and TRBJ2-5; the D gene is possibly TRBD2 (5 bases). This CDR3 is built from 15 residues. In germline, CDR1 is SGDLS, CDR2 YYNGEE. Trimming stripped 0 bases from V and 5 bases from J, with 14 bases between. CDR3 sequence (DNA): TGTGCCAGCAGCGTAGGAGGGAATAGCGAGGAGACCCAGTACTTC. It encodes CASSVGGNSEETQYF.

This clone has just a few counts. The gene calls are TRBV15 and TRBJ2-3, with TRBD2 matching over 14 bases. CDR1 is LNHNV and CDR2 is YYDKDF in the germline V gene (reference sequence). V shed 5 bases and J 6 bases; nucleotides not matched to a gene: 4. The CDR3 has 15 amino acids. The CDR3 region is CATSGGLAGADTQYF. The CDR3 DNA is TGTGCCACCAGCGGGGGACTAGCGGGGGCGGATACGCAGTATTTT.

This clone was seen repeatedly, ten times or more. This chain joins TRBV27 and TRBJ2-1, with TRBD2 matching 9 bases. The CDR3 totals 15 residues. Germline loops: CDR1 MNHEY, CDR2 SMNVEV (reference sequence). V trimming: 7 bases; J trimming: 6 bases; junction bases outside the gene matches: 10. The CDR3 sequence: CASTPRGGLGNEQFF. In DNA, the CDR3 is TGTGCCAGCACCCCGCGGGGGGGCCTCGGCAATGAGCAGTTCTTC.

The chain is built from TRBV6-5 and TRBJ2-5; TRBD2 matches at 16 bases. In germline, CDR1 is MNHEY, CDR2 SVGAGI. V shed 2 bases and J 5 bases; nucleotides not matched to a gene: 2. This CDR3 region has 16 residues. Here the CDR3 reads CASSYLGLAGGETQYF. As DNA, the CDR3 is TGTGCCAGCAGTTACCTGGGACTAGCGGGGGGGGAGACCCAGTACTTC.

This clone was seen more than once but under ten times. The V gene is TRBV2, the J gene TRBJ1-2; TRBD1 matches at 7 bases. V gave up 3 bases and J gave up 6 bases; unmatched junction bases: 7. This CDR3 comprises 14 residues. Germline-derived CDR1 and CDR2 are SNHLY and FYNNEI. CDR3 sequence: CASSDTNRGNGYTF. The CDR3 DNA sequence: TGTGCCAGCAGTGATACCAACAGGGGTAATGGCTACACCTTC.